This is a list of T cell receptor beta chains from one sample in a study of cytomegalovirus exposure and HLA in healthy donors. Sequenced by immunoSEQ multiplex PCR; TCRdb stores in-frame clones only, minus some. The sample includes under 150,000 clones, about 81% of them seen just once. The sequenced material came from PBMCs. The receptor set was obtained from a woman in her 40s in good health and CMV-seropositive. Each CDR3 is given with its conserved first and last residue. The order of the fields is V gene, clone size, J gene, D gene, CDR3 protein, CDR3 DNA. The D gene is left open where the match is weak. Clone sizes are given selectively: once, few, many, or a class where the clone is expanded.

TRBV10-3,.,TRBJ2-5,TRBD1,CAIRGTGAPQETQYF,TGTGCCATCAGGGGAACAGGGGCCCCCCAAGAGACCCAGTACTTC
TRBV5-6,.,TRBJ2-7,TRBD1,CASSLADGTGGDEQYF,TGTGCCAGCAGCTTGGCCGACGGGACAGGGGGCGACGAGCAGTACTTC
TRBV21-1,.,TRBJ1-1,.,CASSKGTGLNTEAFF,TGTGCCAGCAGCAAGGGGACAGGGCTGAACACTGAAGCTTTCTTT
TRBV7-2,.,TRBJ2-5,TRBD2,CASSLDGSGRETQYF,TGTGCCAGCAGCTTAGATGGTAGCGGGAGAGAGACCCAGTACTTC
TRBV7-2,.,TRBJ1-5,.,CASSSPGPQHF,TGTGCCAGCAGCTCCCCGGGGCCCCAGCATTTT
TRBV7-7,once,TRBJ2-1,.,CASSSGGEQFF,TGTGCTAGCAGTTCGGGTGGTGAGCAGTTCTTC
TRBV2,.,TRBJ2-7,.,CASRQGREYEQYF,TGTGCCAGCAGACAGGGCAGGGAGTACGAGCAGTACTTC
TRBV7-9,.,TRBJ2-5,TRBD2,CSSSLALAGGETQYF,TGTTCCAGCAGCTTAGCACTAGCGGGAGGAGAGACCCAGTACTTC
TRBV6-5,few,TRBJ2-7,.,CASSLGPGLPYEQYF,TGTGCCAGCAGCCTGGGACCGGGACTTCCCTACGAGCAGTACTTC
TRBV19,.,TRBJ2-1,TRBD2,CASRASGSMSRHEQFF,TGTGCCAGTAGGGCTAGCGGGAGTATGAGTCGGCATGAGCAGTTCTTC
TRBV28,.,TRBJ2-7,TRBD2,CASSLGGIHLRGQYF,TGTGCCAGCAGTTTGGGGGGGATCCACCTTCGAGGGCAGTACTTC
TRBV6-5,.,TRBJ1-2,.,CASRERVFGGYTF,TGTGCCAGCAGGGAGAGGGTGTTCGGAGGCTACACCTTC
TRBV4-2,few,TRBJ2-3,TRBD2,CASSQEQAGGTDTQYF,TGTGCCAGCAGCCAAGAGCAGGCGGGAGGGACAGATACGCAGTATTTT
TRBV6-5,.,TRBJ2-1,.,CASSPSGDEQFF,TGTGCCAGCAGTCCCTCGGGAGACGAGCAGTTCTTC
TRBV10-3,.,TRBJ2-7,TRBD1,CAIRSDRGLNEQYF,TGTGCCATCAGATCGGACAGGGGGCTAAACGAGCAGTACTTC
TRBV19,.,TRBJ1-2,.,CASSIGGQNYGYTF,TGTGCCAGTAGTATAGGTGGACAGAACTATGGCTACACCTTC
TRBV7-9,.,TRBJ2-7,TRBD2,CASSSPGLAGRLQYF,TGTGCCAGCAGCTCTCCGGGACTAGCGGGACGTCTACAGTACTTC
TRBV5-4,.,TRBJ1-1,.,CASTGSHAEAFF,TGTGCCAGCACCGGTTCGCACGCTGAAGCTTTCTTT
TRBV12-5,.,TRBJ2-1,TRBD2,CASGLSGTSMINEQFF,TGTGCTAGTGGTCTCTCCGGGACTAGCATGATTAATGAGCAGTTCTTC
TRBV10-3,.,TRBJ2-3,TRBD2,CAIMGRGGTDTQYF,TGTGCCATCATGGGGCGGGGGGGCACAGATACGCAGTATTTT
TRBV25-1,.,TRBJ1-1,.,CASSRIENTEAFF,TGTGCCAGCTCCAGGATAGAGAACACTGAAGCTTTCTTT
TRBV15,.,TRBJ2-7,TRBD2,CATSRDITGLAGGFSYEQYF,TGTGCCACCAGCAGAGATATCACGGGACTAGCGGGAGGATTCTCCTACGAGCAGTACTTC
TRBV28,.,TRBJ2-5,TRBD1,CASSRDRVQETQYF,TGTGCCAGCAGTCGGGACAGGGTACAAGAGACCCAGTACTTC
TRBV19,.,TRBJ2-3,.,CASSSPGQFGRVTDTQYF,TGTGCCAGTAGTTCCCCCGGACAGTTTGGGCGTGTCACAGATACGCAGTATTTT
TRBV9,few,TRBJ2-2,.,CASSVGGYQNTGELFF,TGTGCCAGCAGCGTAGGGGGCTACCAGAACACCGGGGAGCTGTTTTTT
TRBV5-1,few,TRBJ2-7,TRBD1,CASSETPGTAYYEQYF,TGCGCCAGCAGCGAGACCCCCGGGACAGCCTACTACGAGCAGTACTTC